A selection of T cell receptor beta chains follows, all from one sample in a study of blood T cell repertoires in COVID-19. The protocol was immunoSEQ multiplex PCR, while the TCRdb copy is restricted to in-frame clones and leaves out a portion. The table lists roughly 140,000 clones, approximately 85% of them singletons. What was sequenced was peripheral blood. The receptor set was obtained from a woman aged 55-75 years with COVID-19, enrolled during active disease. Each CDR3 is given with its conserved first and last residue. A D gene is named only where the DNA matches it firmly. Clone size is shown for a subset of rows, as once, few, many or a class of expanded clone.

>once|TRBD1|13|TRBJ1-2|TRBV6-5
CASRRTGDGGYTF
TGTGCCAGCAGACGGACAGGGGATGGGGGCTACACCTTC
>once|NA|14|TRBJ2-4|TRBV10-2
CATRTGSGENIQYF
TGCGCCACCAGAACAGGGAGCGGGGAAAACATTCAGTACTTC
>once|TRBD1|19|TRBJ1-4|TRBV18
CASSPYLTGGAGTNEKLFF
TGTGCCAGCTCACCGTACCTGACAGGGGGCGCCGGAACTAATGAAAAACTGTTTTTT
>NA|TRBD1|14|TRBJ1-1|TRBV19
CASSDRDRDTEAFF
TGTGCCAGTAGTGACCGGGACAGGGACACTGAAGCTTTCTTT
>NA|NA|11|TRBJ1-1|TRBV29-1
CSVGDSYRAFF
TGCAGCGTTGGGGACTCCTACAGGGCTTTCTTT
>NA|NA|13|TRBJ2-5|TRBV6-1
CASSEGARETQYF
TGTGCCAGCAGTGAAGGGGCAAGAGAGACCCAGTACTTC
>NA|TRBD2|14|TRBJ2-5|TRBV11-2
CASSLAAGEETQYF
TGTGCCAGCAGCCTCGCAGCGGGGGAAGAGACCCAGTACTTC
>NA|TRBD1|14|TRBJ2-3|TRBV7-3
CASTRDRGTDTQYF
TGTGCCAGCACCCGGGACAGGGGTACAGATACGCAGTATTTT
>NA|NA|17|TRBJ1-4|TRBV7-6
CASSLVGGIATNEKLFF
TGTGCCAGCAGCTTAGTTGGGGGGATTGCAACTAATGAAAAACTGTTTTTT
>NA|TRBD1|17|TRBJ1-4|TRBV4-1
CASSQEYRGVYNEKLFF
TGCGCCAGCAGCCAAGAGTACAGGGGGGTTTATAATGAAAAACTGTTTTTT
>NA|NA|13|TRBJ2-1|TRBV30
CAWREGAINEQFF
TGTGCCTGGAGGGAGGGGGCGATTAATGAGCAGTTCTTC
>NA|TRBD1|16|TRBJ2-3|TRBV3-1/TRBV3-2
CASSLRGDRRTDTQYF
TGTGCCAGCAGCCTAAGGGGGGACAGGAGAACAGATACGCAGTATTTT
>NA|TRBD1|15|TRBJ1-5|TRBV18
CASTLGDRGNQPQHF
TGTGCCAGCACCCTAGGGGACAGAGGAAATCAGCCCCAGCATTTT
>NA|NA|15|TRBJ1-1|TRBV14
CASSQGGMGNTEAFF
TGTGCCAGCAGCCAAGGGGGCATGGGGAACACTGAAGCTTTCTTT
>NA|NA|17|TRBJ1-3|TRBV3-1/TRBV3-2
CASSQAPDRISGNTIYF
TGTGCCAGCAGCCAAGCCCCGGACAGAATCTCTGGAAACACCATATATTTT
>once|TRBD1|14|TRBJ1-2|TRBV19
CASRLTGNLGGYTF
TGTGCCAGTAGATTGACAGGGAACCTAGGGGGCTACACCTTC
>NA|TRBD1|16|TRBJ2-2|TRBV5-1
CASSSAGTVHTGELFF
TGCGCCAGCAGCTCTGCCGGGACAGTACACACCGGGGAGCTGTTTTTT
>NA|TRBD1|15|TRBJ1-3|TRBV19
CASSIRTGSGNTIYF
TGTGCCAGTAGTATAAGGACAGGCTCTGGAAACACCATATATTTT
>NA|TRBD1|15|TRBJ1-1|TRBV18
CASSPRQGTNTEAFF
TGTGCCAGCTCACCTCGACAGGGAACGAACACTGAAGCTTTCTTT
>NA|TRBD1|14|TRBJ2-7|TRBV3-1/TRBV3-2
CASSQDRDSYEQYF
TGTGCCAGCAGCCAAGACCGGGACAGTTACGAGCAGTACTTC
>NA|NA|13|TRBJ2-7|TRBV6-1
CASSEAQSYEQYF
TGTGCCAGCAGTGAAGCACAGTCCTACGAGCAGTACTTC
>once|NA|15|TRBJ1-4|TRBV7-2
CASSLGGVEGVKLFF
TGTGCCAGCAGCTTAGGAGGGGTGGAGGGAGTAAAACTGTTTTTT
>few|NA|16|TRBJ1-3|TRBV21-1
CASSPLPTGCGNTIYF
TGTGCCAGCAGCCCCCTTCCCACAGGGTGTGGAAACACCATATATTTT
>few|NA|16|TRBJ2-4|TRBV2
CASSPGQVGLGDIQYF
TGTGCCAGCAGCCCTGGACAGGTGGGACTCGGGGACATTCAGTACTTC
>NA|NA|14|TRBJ2-5|TRBV7-2
CASSSRSVTETQYF
TGTGCCAGCAGCTCGAGATCGGTCACAGAGACCCAGTACTTC
>NA|NA|13|TRBJ1-1|TRBV5-6
CASSWGGGPEAFF
TGTGCCAGCAGTTGGGGGGGCGGGCCTGAAGCTTTCTTT
>NA|NA|11|TRBJ1-1|TRBV6-5
CASKNRAEAFF
TGTGCCAGCAAAAACAGGGCTGAAGCTTTCTTT
>NA|NA|14|TRBJ2-2|TRBV2
CASKSQTNTGELFF
TGTGCCAGCAAGTCCCAGACGAACACCGGGGAGCTGTTTTTT
>NA|TRBD2|15|TRBJ2-7|TRBV5-4
CASSSWTSGTYEQYF
TGTGCCAGCAGCTCATGGACTAGCGGCACCTACGAGCAGTACTTC
>once|NA|13|TRBJ1-1|TRBV5-1
CASSVTPDTEAFF
TGCGCCAGCAGCGTCACCCCGGACACTGAAGCTTTCTTT
>NA|NA|13|TRBJ1-2|TRBV6-5
CASYYRDLHGYTF
TGTGCCAGCTATTACAGGGATCTTCATGGCTACACCTTC
>NA|TRBD1|13|TRBJ2-5|TRBV27
CASTTGGQETQYF
TGTGCCAGCACCACAGGGGGACAAGAGACCCAGTACTTC
>NA|TRBD2|15|TRBJ2-1|TRBV3-1/TRBV3-2
CASSQGLAGGNEQFF
TGTGCCAGCAGCCAAGGACTAGCGGGGGGTAATGAGCAGTTCTTC
>NA|NA|15|TRBJ1-1|TRBV2
CASSVTRGKGAEAFF
TGTGCCAGCAGTGTTACACGGGGTAAGGGGGCTGAAGCTTTCTTT
>NA|NA|13|TRBJ2-7|TRBV29-1
CSVVPGTTNEQYF
TGCAGCGTTGTACCCGGGACAACCAACGAGCAGTACTTC
>NA|NA|15|TRBJ1-1|TRBV9
CASSPAEVAVTEAFF
TGTGCCAGCAGCCCAGCGGAGGTGGCAGTCACTGAAGCTTTCTTT
>NA|NA|14|TRBJ2-7|TRBV19
CATNFGRDRGEQYF
TGTGCCACTAACTTTGGACGGGATCGAGGCGAGCAGTACTTC
>NA|NA|15|TRBJ2-6|TRBV28
CASTLSGSGANVLTF
TGTGCCAGCACCCTGTCGGGGTCTGGGGCCAACGTCCTGACTTTC
>NA|TRBD1|14|TRBJ1-2|TRBV13
CASSPDRVNYGYTF
TGTGCCAGCAGTCCGGACAGGGTTAACTATGGCTACACCTTC
>NA|NA|14|TRBJ2-1|TRBV28
CASSSESPRNEQFF
TGTGCCAGCAGTTCAGAATCGCCTCGCAATGAGCAGTTCTTC
>once|TRBD1|15|TRBJ2-7|TRBV5-4
CASSLPGQGLWEQYF
TGTGCCAGCAGTTTACCGGGACAGGGCCTTTGGGAGCAGTACTTC
>NA|NA|16|TRBJ1-3|TRBV7-8
CASSLVQALSGNTIYF
TGTGCCAGCAGCTTAGTGCAGGCCCTCTCTGGAAACACCATATATTTT
>NA|TRBD1|18|TRBJ2-1|TRBV10-2
CASKPGAGQGSSYNEQFF
TGCGCCAGCAAACCAGGTGCGGGACAGGGGAGCTCCTACAATGAGCAGTTCTTC
>NA|NA|15|TRBJ1-2|TRBV21-1
CARKTGTEANYGYTF
TGTGCCAGAAAAACAGGGACCGAAGCTAACTATGGCTACACCTTC
>NA|TRBD1|12|TRBJ2-5|TRBV11-2
CASSLVGQAQYF
TGTGCCAGCAGCTTAGTGGGACAGGCCCAGTACTTC
>NA|NA|15|TRBJ2-3|TRBV2
CASSRTSQSSDTQYF
TGTGCCAGCAGTCGAACCTCACAATCTTCAGATACGCAGTATTTT
>NA|NA|18|TRBJ2-5|TRBV7-6
CASSLAVPWQGPQETQYF
TGTGCCAGCAGCTTAGCAGTCCCTTGGCAGGGCCCCCAAGAGACCCAGTACTTC
>NA|NA|15|TRBJ2-3|TRBV7-2
CASTSHPGSTDTQYF
TGTGCCAGCACCTCTCACCCAGGTAGCACAGATACGCAGTATTTT
>NA|NA|17|TRBJ1-5|TRBV19
CASSPGAIYWSNQPQHF
TGTGCCAGTAGCCCTGGGGCCATCTATTGGTCCAATCAGCCCCAGCATTTT
>NA|TRBD2|14|TRBJ2-1|TRBV5-4
CASTSGTTYNEQFF
TGTGCCAGCACCTCCGGGACTACGTACAATGAGCAGTTCTTC
>NA|TRBD2|17|TRBJ2-1|TRBV2
CASSGISRTSGYNEQFF
TGTGCCAGCAGTGGAATTTCTAGGACTAGCGGGTACAATGAGCAGTTCTTC
>NA|TRBD1|16|TRBJ2-3|TRBV6-5
CASSYSTGGATDTQYF
TGTGCCAGCAGTTACTCGACAGGGGGGGCGACAGATACGCAGTATTTT
>NA|NA|14|TRBJ1-6|TRBV7-2
CASSLDSYNSPLHF
TGTGCCAGCAGCTTAGATAGCTATAATTCACCCCTCCACTTT
>few|TRBD1|15|TRBJ1-6|TRBV19
CASSTTGAVDSPLHF
TGTGCCAGTAGTACTACAGGGGCTGTCGATTCACCCCTCCACTTT